What follows are 6 T cell receptor beta chains derived from one specimen sequenced in a study of cytomegalovirus exposure and HLA in healthy donors. This table comes from immunoSEQ multiplex PCR, and its TCRdb copy is limited to in-frame clones, with some not included. The profile shows a few hundred thousand clones, 90% of them singletons. Sequenced material: PBMCs. These receptors all come from a woman between 18 and 29 years old in good health and CMV-seronegative.

The chain employs TRBV2 and TRBJ2-7; TRBD2 aligns across 8 bases. Unmatched junction bases numbered 4, after V lost 1 base and J lost 5 bases. Germline V gene data show CDR1 as SNHLY and CDR2 as FYNNEI. This CDR3 is 14 amino acids long. The CDR3 sequence is CASSEGAGANEQYF. The DNA of the CDR3 is TGTGCCAGCAGTGAAGGAGCGGGGGCAAACGAGCAGTACTTC.

The genes are TRBV19 and TRBJ2-1, with D unresolved. Trimming took 3 bases from V and 0 from J, leaving 6 bases between them. The germline CDR1 and CDR2 sequences are LNHDA and SQIVND (reference sequence). The CDR3 runs to 14 residues. This CDR3 is CASSMAGSYNEQFF. CDR3 coding DNA: TGTGCCAGTAGTATGGCAGGCTCCTACAATGAGCAGTTCTTC.

About this clone itself: The junction departs from germline at one end; a sequencing error may be responsible. The V and J genes are TRBV7-7 and TRBJ2-1; maybe TRBD1 (6 bases). The CDR3 consists of 18 residues. CDR1 is SSHAT and CDR2 is FNYEAQ in the germline V gene (reference sequence). As DNA, the CDR3 is TGTGCTAGCAGCTTAGGGGGACATCCCACGTCTACTTACAATGAGCAGTTCTTC. The encoded protein is CASSLGGHPTSTYNEQFF.

The rearrangement links TRBV5-1 to TRBJ2-1, with TRBD1 matching over 8 bases. The germline gives CDR1 SGHRS, CDR2 YFSETQ. This CDR3 spans 14 amino acids. The V and J ends lost 4 bases and 7 bases, in that order; junction bases with no gene match: 7. Written as DNA, the CDR3 is TGCGCCAGCAGCCAGGGACAGGCCCAAAATGAGCAGTTCTTC. This encodes CASSQGQAQNEQFF.

V and J are TRBV6-6 and TRBJ2-7; TRBD1 aligns across 8 bases. This CDR3 is built from 16 residues. After removal of 0 bases from V and 1 base from J, the junction contained 5 bases not matched to a gene. Germline loops: CDR1 MNHNY, CDR2 SVGAGI (reference sequence). The chain's CDR3 is CASSYSQGARSYEQYF. As DNA, the CDR3 is TGTGCCAGCAGTTACTCGCAGGGGGCTAGATCCTACGAGCAGTACTTC.

This chain links TRBV6-1 with TRBJ1-5; TRBD1 is a possible D gene (6 bases). The CDR3 covers 15 residues. Trimming took off 7 bases at V and 4 bases at J, with 17 bases between the two ends. CDR1 MNHNS and CDR2 SASEGT come from the germline V gene. CDR3 in DNA: TGTGCCAGCATCGGGGGGGGCTTTCGGAATCAGCCCCAGCATTTT. It codes for CASIGGGFRNQPQHF.